Listed below are T cell receptor beta chains from one sample, sequenced in a study of blood T cell repertoires in COVID-19. Data came from immunoSEQ multiplex PCR; TCRdb stores just in-frame clones and leaves some out. The table has 150,000 to 200,000 clones, around 83% seen once; the top ten hold 15% to 20%. Sequenced: peripheral blood. These receptors were taken from a woman in her seventies who had recovered from COVID-19. CDR3s include the opening cysteine and the closing phenylalanine or tryptophan. D genes are given only for firm matches.

V gene: TRBV19; D gene: TRBD1; J gene: TRBJ2-2; CDR3 DNA: TGTGCCAGTAGTATTTGGGACAGGCCCGGGGAGCTGTTTTTT; CDR3 protein: CASSIWDRPGELFF
V gene: TRBV21-1; D gene: NA; J gene: TRBJ2-3; CDR3 DNA: TGTGCCAACCCCGGGACTATAATTTCAGATACGCAGTATTTT; CDR3 protein: CANPGTIISDTQYF
V gene: TRBV18; D gene: TRBD1; J gene: TRBJ2-7; CDR3 DNA: TGTGCCAGCTCACCAGGGACAGAAACCTACGAGCAGTACTTC; CDR3 protein: CASSPGTETYEQYF
V gene: TRBV10-2; D gene: TRBD2; J gene: TRBJ2-5; CDR3 DNA: TGCGCCACCCAGACTAGCGGGGGCGAGACCCAGTACTTC; CDR3 protein: CATQTSGGETQYF
V gene: TRBV5-4; D gene: NA; J gene: TRBJ1-5; CDR3 DNA: TGTGCCAGCAGCTCCTGGGGGGGGAGTACGCCCCAGCATTTT; CDR3 protein: CASSSWGGSTPQHF
V gene: TRBV5-1; D gene: TRBD1; J gene: TRBJ1-2; CDR3 DNA: TGCGCCAGCAGCCCGGACAGGTTGAACTATGGCTACACCTTC; CDR3 protein: CASSPDRLNYGYTF
V gene: TRBV11-2; D gene: NA; J gene: TRBJ1-2; CDR3 DNA: TGTGCCAGCAGCCCTCAGGGCTATGGCTACACCTTC; CDR3 protein: CASSPQGYGYTF
V gene: TRBV19; D gene: TRBD1; J gene: TRBJ1-2; CDR3 DNA: TGTGCCAGTAGCCCCCAGGGGGTGCGTGACTATGGCTACACCTTC; CDR3 protein: CASSPQGVRDYGYTF
V gene: TRBV3-1/TRBV3-2; D gene: TRBD2; J gene: TRBJ2-1; CDR3 DNA: TGTGCCAGCAGCCCAAGCGGGGCTCCCTACAATGAGCAGTTCTTC; CDR3 protein: CASSPSGAPYNEQFF
V gene: TRBV3-1/TRBV3-2; D gene: TRBD2; J gene: TRBJ2-1; CDR3 DNA: TGTGCCAGCAGCCAAGATTCTAGCGGGAGCTCCAATGAGCAGTTCTTC; CDR3 protein: CASSQDSSGSSNEQFF
V gene: TRBV5-5; D gene: NA; J gene: TRBJ1-5; CDR3 DNA: TGTGCCAGCAGCTTGGTCGGAGCAAATCAGCCCCAGCATTTT; CDR3 protein: CASSLVGANQPQHF
V gene: TRBV7-9; D gene: TRBD1; J gene: TRBJ1-2; CDR3 DNA: TGTGCCAGCAGCACTAGCCCCGCCGGGACAGAAGTGGGGGGCTACACCTTC; CDR3 protein: CASSTSPAGTEVGGYTF
V gene: TRBV6-2/TRBV6-3; D gene: TRBD1; J gene: TRBJ1-6; CDR3 DNA: TGTGCCAGCAGTTACGAAGGGACAGATAATTCACCCCTCCACTTT; CDR3 protein: CASSYEGTDNSPLHF
V gene: TRBV3-1/TRBV3-2; D gene: NA; J gene: TRBJ1-1; CDR3 DNA: TGTGCCAGCAGCCCCGGAAGTTTCAGGGCCCCGAACACTGAAGCTTTCTTT; CDR3 protein: CASSPGSFRAPNTEAFF
V gene: TRBV7-9; D gene: NA; J gene: TRBJ1-3; CDR3 DNA: TGTGCCAGCAGCAAAGGTCGGTTTGGAAACACCATATATTTT; CDR3 protein: CASSKGRFGNTIYF
V gene: TRBV7-2; D gene: NA; J gene: TRBJ1-2; CDR3 DNA: TGTGCCAGCAGCTTAGCGCGCAACAGGGCCCGGGGAGGCTACACCTTC; CDR3 protein: CASSLARNRARGGYTF
V gene: TRBV18; D gene: TRBD1; J gene: TRBJ2-3; CDR3 DNA: TGTGCCAGCTCCCCCCCGGGACAGGGGGCGCGGGATACGCAGTATTTT; CDR3 protein: CASSPPGQGARDTQYF